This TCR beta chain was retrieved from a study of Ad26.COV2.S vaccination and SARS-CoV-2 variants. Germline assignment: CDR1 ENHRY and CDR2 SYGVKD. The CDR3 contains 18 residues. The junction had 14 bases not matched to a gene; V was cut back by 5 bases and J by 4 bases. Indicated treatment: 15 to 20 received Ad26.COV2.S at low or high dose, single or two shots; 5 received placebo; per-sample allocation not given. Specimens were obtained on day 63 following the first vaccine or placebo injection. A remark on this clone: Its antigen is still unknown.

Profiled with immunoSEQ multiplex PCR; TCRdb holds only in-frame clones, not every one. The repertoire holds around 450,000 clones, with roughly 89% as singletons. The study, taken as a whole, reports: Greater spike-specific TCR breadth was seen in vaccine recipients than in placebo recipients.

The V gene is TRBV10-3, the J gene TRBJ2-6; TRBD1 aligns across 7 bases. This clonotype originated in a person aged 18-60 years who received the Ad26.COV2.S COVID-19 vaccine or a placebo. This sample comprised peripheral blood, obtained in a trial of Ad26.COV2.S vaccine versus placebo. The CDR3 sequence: CAISRSGTVLRGANVLTF. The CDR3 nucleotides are TGTGCCATCAGTCGATCCGGGACAGTCCTTAGGGGGGCCAACGTCCTGACTTTC.